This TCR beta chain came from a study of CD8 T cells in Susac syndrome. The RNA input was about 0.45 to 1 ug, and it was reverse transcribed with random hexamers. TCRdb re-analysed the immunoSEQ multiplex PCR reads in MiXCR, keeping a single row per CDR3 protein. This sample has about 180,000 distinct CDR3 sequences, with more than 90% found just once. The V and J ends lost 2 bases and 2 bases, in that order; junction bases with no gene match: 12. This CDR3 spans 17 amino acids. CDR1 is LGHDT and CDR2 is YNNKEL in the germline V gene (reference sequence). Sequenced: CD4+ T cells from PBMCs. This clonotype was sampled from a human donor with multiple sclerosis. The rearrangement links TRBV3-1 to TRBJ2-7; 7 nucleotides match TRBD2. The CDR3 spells CASSQTSWEGKTYEQYF. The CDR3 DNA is TGTGCCAGCAGCCAAACGAGTTGGGAGGGAAAAACCTACGAGCAGTACTTC.